What follows are 20 T cell receptor beta chains derived from one specimen sequenced in a study of chemoradiotherapy in HPV16-positive cancers. The repertoire was sequenced with immunoSEQ multiplex PCR; TCRdb's copy has only in-frame clones and lacks some. The sample has approximately 7,500 clones, roughly 70% seen once. The sample was gathered from a patient who underwent chemoradiotherapy. These receptors all come from a human donor with HPV-associated anogenital cancer.

This chain joins TRBV28 and TRBJ2-3, with D uncertain. V lost 6 bases and J 0 bases, leaving 7 bases between the germline ends. Germline V gene lookup returns CDR1 MDHEN and CDR2 SYDVKM. The length of the CDR3 is 13 residues. The CDR3 region has the DNA TGTGCCAGCAGGCAACCTAGCACAGATACGCAGTATTTT. The encoded protein is CASRQPSTDTQYF.

For the CDR3, the DNA is TGTGCCAGCAGCGTAGCTCTGGCGCCAGGGGAGAGTGAGCAGTTCTTC. Protein product: CASSVALAPGESEQFF. The rearrangement uses TRBV9 and TRBJ2-1, with D possibly matching TRBD1 (6 bases). Germline lookup yields CDR1 SGDLS and CDR2 YYNGEE. Between the trimmed V and J ends, which lost 0 bases and 9 bases, there was a span of 19 bases. The CDR3 length is 16 residues.

The chain has TRBV5-1 and TRBJ1-1; TRBD1 is a possible D gene (5 bases). With 7 bases removed from V and 5 bases from J, the gap between germline ends came to 18 bases. The CDR3 has 14 amino acids. From germline, CDR1 is SGHRS and CDR2 YFSETQ. CDR3 in DNA: TGCGCCAGCGCCTGGGGGGAAAGAGGGACTGAAGCTTTCTTT. It encodes CASAWGERGTEAFF.

The V call is TRBV10-1, the J call TRBJ2-5; 7 bases match TRBD2. Germline V gene sequence: CDR1 WNHNN, CDR2 SYGVQD (reference sequence). CDR3 size: 15 residues. V was pared by 6 bases and J by 1 base, with 8 bases of the junction left unmatched. The chain's CDR3 is CASSLGTNAQETQYF. In DNA form, the CDR3 reads TGCGCCAGCAGCCTCGGGACTAATGCCCAAGAGACCCAGTACTTC.

V usage is TRBV15 and J usage is TRBJ1-4, with D hard to call. The CDR3 length is 12 residues. Germline V gives CDR1 LNHNV, CDR2 YYDKDF (reference sequence). V was pared by 6 bases and J by 4 bases, with 6 bases between. CDR3 DNA: TGTGCCACCAGGCAGGTTAATGAAAAACTGTTTTTT. As protein: CATRQVNEKLFF. Supplemented by reference TRBV15 and TRBJ1-4, the full variable domain reads DAMVIQNPRYQVTQFGKPVTLSCSQTLNHNVMYWYQQKSSQAPKLLFHYYDKDFNNEADTPDNFQSRRPNTSFCFLDIRSPGLGDTAMYLCATRQVNEKLFFGSGTQLSVL.

The rearrangement links TRBV11-3 to TRBJ1-2, with D unresolved. Germline values: CDR1 SGHNT, CDR2 YENEEA. The CDR3 is made up of 13 amino acids. V shed 5 bases and J shed 7 bases, with 14 bases lying between them. Written as DNA, the CDR3 is TGTGCCAGCAGCCCAATGGGTGAGGCTGGCTACACCTTC. Its translation: CASSPMGEAGYTF.

The chain uses TRBV2 and TRBJ2-1; TRBD1 matches at 9 bases. Germline V gene data show CDR1 as SNHLY and CDR2 as FYNNEI. J gave up 6 bases and V 10 bases, and 7 bases lay outside the gene matches. The CDR3 extends over 13 amino acids. The CDR3 reads CATSGQGVNEQFF. In DNA, the CDR3 is TGTGCCACCTCGGGACAGGGTGTCAATGAGCAGTTCTTC.

This clone has a single count. The CDR3 is CASSLARRGRTEAFF. The CDR3 DNA is TGTGCCAGCAGCTTAGCGAGGAGGGGGCGAACTGAAGCTTTCTTT. V and J are TRBV7-6 and TRBJ1-1, with TRBD1 matching over 7 bases. The CDR3 covers 15 residues. The ends lost 0 bases at V and 5 bases at J; junction bases unmatched: 6. Germline CDR1 reads SGHVS; CDR2 reads FNYEAQ.

The V call is TRBV19, the J call TRBJ1-2; a possible D gene is TRBD1 (5 bases). This CDR3 is 13 amino acids long. V was clipped by 3 bases and J by 4 bases, with 9 bases between them. Per the germline V gene, CDR1 is LNHDA and CDR2 is SQIVND (reference sequence). The CDR3 reads CASSIPGTYGYTF. CDR3 DNA sequence: TGTGCCAGTAGTATCCCAGGGACCTATGGCTACACCTTC.

The V call is TRBV6-1, the J call TRBJ2-1; D perhaps matches TRBD2 (6 bases). This CDR3 region has 16 residues. The V and J ends lost 1 base and 0 bases respectively, with 10 bases between them. The germline CDR1 and CDR2 sequences are MNHNS and SASEGT. CDR3 in DNA: TGTGCCAGCAGTGAAGTGGCGGGGAGCTCCTACAATGAGCAGTTCTTC. Protein: CASSEVAGSSYNEQFF.

This chain links TRBV6-1 with TRBJ1-4; D call uncertain. V was trimmed by 6 bases and J by 5 bases, leaving 16 bases between them. The CDR3 length is 15 residues. Germline V gene sequence: CDR1 MNHNS, CDR2 SASEGT. CDR3 region: CASSPLGSSNEKLFF. The CDR3, as DNA: TGTGCCAGCAGCCCTCTAGGGTCCAGCAATGAAAAACTGTTTTTT.

There are a few counts of this clone. V gene TRBV4-3 combines with J gene TRBJ2-3; no clear D gene. Trimming left V 0 bases short and J 6 bases short, with 10 bases between. In germline, CDR1 is LGHNA, CDR2 YSLEER. This CDR3 comprises 14 residues. The chain's CDR3 is CASSQDSSRDTQYF. The CDR3 region has the DNA TGCGCCAGCAGCCAAGATTCGAGTAGGGATACGCAGTATTTT.

The chain employs TRBV27 and TRBJ2-2; 7 bases align to TRBD2. This CDR3 comprises 18 residues. Per the germline V gene, CDR1 is MNHEY and CDR2 is SMNVEV (reference sequence). J lost 1 base, V lost 5 bases, and 13 bases had no gene match. Here the CDR3 reads CASSLDGRRLGNTGELFF. The CDR3 nucleotides are TGTGCCAGCAGTCTCGACGGGAGGCGTTTGGGGAACACCGGGGAGCTGTTTTTT.

The V and J genes are TRBV4-1 and TRBJ2-5; D may correspond to TRBD1 or TRBD2 (5 bases each). The CDR3 is made up of 21 amino acids. CDR1 MGHRA and CDR2 YSYEKL come from the germline V gene. Trimming shortened V by 2 bases and J by 8 bases, and 36 bases separated the two germline ends. The CDR3 reads CASSQFEGRVHPGTFFGTQYF. CDR3 bases: TGCGCCAGCAGCCAATTCGAGGGCAGGGTCCACCCCGGAACCTTCTTCGGTACCCAGTACTTC.

V is TRBV7-2 and J is TRBJ2-3, with 8 nucleotides matching TRBD2. J gave up 6 bases and V 5 bases, and 7 bases lay outside the gene matches. This CDR3 contains 14 residues. CDR1 is SGHTA, CDR2 FQGNSA, per germline. This CDR3 is CASSPSGSYDTQYF. CDR3 in DNA: TGTGCCAGCAGCCCGAGCGGGAGTTATGATACGCAGTATTTT.

This clone appeared once. This chain uses TRBV5-1 with TRBJ2-1, with 7 bases aligning to TRBD1. The germline CDR1 and CDR2 sequences are SGHRS and YFSETQ. The CDR3 is 15 residues long. The V gene end was trimmed by 3 bases and the J gene end by 4 bases; junction bases not matched to a gene: 7. The CDR3 DNA follows: TGCGCCAGCAGCTCCGAGGGGGCCATTTACAATGAGCAGTTCTTC. Amino acid sequence: CASSSEGAIYNEQFF.

CDR3 protein: CASRHRQGGSYGYTF. The CDR3 DNA follows: TGTGCCAGCAGGCACCGACAGGGGGGGAGCTATGGCTACACCTTC. The chain employs TRBV27 and TRBJ1-2; 9 positions match TRBD1. From germline, CDR1 is MNHEY and CDR2 SMNVEV (reference sequence). This CDR3 has 15 amino acids. The trim removed 6 bases at V and 4 bases at J, leaving 9 bases unmatched.

The CDR3 sequence is CASRSGAAGNTIYF. The CDR3 coding sequence is TGTGCCAGCAGGTCGGGGGCGGCTGGAAACACCATATATTTT. The chain recombines TRBV27 with TRBJ1-3; perhaps TRBD1 as D (6 bases). The V and J ends lost 6 bases and 2 bases respectively, with 11 bases between them. Germline V gene lookup returns CDR1 MNHEY and CDR2 SMNVEV (reference sequence). This CDR3 is built from 14 residues.

This chain's CDR3 is CASSSGGNSYNEQFF. Written as DNA, the CDR3 is TGTGCCAGCAGTAGCGGGGGAAACTCCTACAATGAGCAGTTCTTC. This rearrangement joins TRBV6-5 to TRBJ2-1, with TRBD2 identical over 8 bases. V was pared by 5 bases and J by 0 bases, with 3 bases of the junction left unmatched. The CDR3 totals 15 residues. Germline V CDR1 and CDR2: MNHEY, SVGAGI.

CDR3 loop: CAWSAPGTSGYSGQFF. The CDR3 DNA reads TGTGCCTGGAGTGCCCCCGGGACTAGCGGCTACTCAGGGCAGTTCTTC. This rearrangement joins TRBV30 to TRBJ2-1; TRBD2 aligns across 11 bases. The J segment lost 12 bases and the V segment lost 1 base, leaving 14 bases of the junction unmatched. CDR1 GTSNPN and CDR2 SVGIG come from the germline V gene (reference sequence). This CDR3 contains 16 residues.